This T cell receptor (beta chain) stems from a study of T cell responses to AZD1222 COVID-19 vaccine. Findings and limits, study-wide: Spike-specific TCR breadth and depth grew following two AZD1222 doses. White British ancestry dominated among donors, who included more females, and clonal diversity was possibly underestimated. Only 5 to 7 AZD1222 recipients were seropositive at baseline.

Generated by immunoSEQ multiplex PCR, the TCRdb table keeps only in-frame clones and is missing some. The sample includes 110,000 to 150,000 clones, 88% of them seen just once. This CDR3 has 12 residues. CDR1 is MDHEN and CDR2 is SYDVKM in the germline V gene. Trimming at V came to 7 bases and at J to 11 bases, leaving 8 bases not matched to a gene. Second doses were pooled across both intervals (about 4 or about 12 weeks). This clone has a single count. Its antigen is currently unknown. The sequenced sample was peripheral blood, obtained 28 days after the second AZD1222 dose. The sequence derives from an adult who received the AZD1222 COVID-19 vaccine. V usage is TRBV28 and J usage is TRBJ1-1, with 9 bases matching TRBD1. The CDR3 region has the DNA TGTGCCAGCACCGGGACAGGGCCCCGGGCTTTCTTT. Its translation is CASTGTGPRAFF.